The rows below give T cell receptor beta chains drawn from one sample of a study of T-cell memory formation after mild COVID-19. From the 5' RACE reads, TCRdb called clonotypes with MiXCR, one entry per CDR3 protein. The table lists fewer than 700,000 distinct CDR3 sequences, less than 25% of them singletons. The sequencing input was PBMCs or a T cell subset sorted from them (not recorded which). Source of these receptors: an adult woman who had mild COVID-19 (a few samples of this study predate the infection). Cell type and time point are not known. The CDR3 runs from the conserved cysteine through the conserved F or W. The order of the fields is D gene, V gene, clone size, J gene, CDR3 protein, CDR3 DNA. A D gene is named only where the DNA matches it firmly. Not all rows give a size; the values are once, few, many and, for expanded clones, a class.

D: -; V: TRBV29-1; size: -; J: TRBJ2-1; CDR3: CSVAFSNEQFF; DNA: TGCAGCGTTGCATTCTCCAATGAGCAGTTCTTC
D: TRBD1; V: TRBV20-1; size: once; J: TRBJ1-1; CDR3: CSARAQDRHTEAFF; DNA: TGCAGTGCTCGGGCCCAGGACAGGCACACTGAAGCTTTCTTT
D: TRBD2; V: TRBV12-3/TRBV12-4; size: -; J: TRBJ2-3; CDR3: CASSRLAGYTDTQYF; DNA: TGTGCCAGCAGCAGACTAGCGGGGTACACAGATACGCAGTATTTT
D: -; V: TRBV3-1; size: -; J: TRBJ2-7; CDR3: CASSFRVANYEQYF; DNA: TGTGCCAGCAGCTTTCGGGTCGCAAACTACGAGCAGTACTTC
D: -; V: TRBV12-3/TRBV12-4; size: -; J: TRBJ1-1; CDR3: CASSPRTRTEAFF; DNA: TGTGCCAGCAGTCCACGGACCCGGACTGAAGCTTTCTTT
D: -; V: TRBV11-2; size: many; J: TRBJ2-5; CDR3: CASSLGRGLVQETQYF; DNA: TGTGCCAGCAGCTTAGGGCGAGGTTTGGTCCAGGAGACCCAGTACTTC
D: TRBD2; V: TRBV7-2; size: -; J: TRBJ2-3; CDR3: CASSPRTSGGQDTQYF; DNA: TGTGCCAGCAGCCCTCGGACTAGCGGGGGGCAAGATACGCAGTATTTT
D: -; V: TRBV5-4; size: -; J: TRBJ1-3; CDR3: CASSLQGPAGNTIYF; DNA: TGTGCCAGCAGCTTGCAGGGGCCGGCGGGAAACACCATATATTTT
D: -; V: TRBV11-1; size: few; J: TRBJ2-5; CDR3: CARLQETQYF; DNA: TGTGCCAGACTTCAAGAGACCCAGTACTTC
D: -; V: TRBV3-1; size: few; J: TRBJ2-1; CDR3: CASSRAMSSYNEQFF; DNA: TGTGCCAGCAGCCGAGCTATGAGCTCCTACAATGAGCAGTTCTTC
D: -; V: TRBV6-2/TRBV6-3; size: -; J: TRBJ2-7; CDR3: CASSGRRDRGDEQYF; DNA: TGTGCCAGCAGCGGACGCCGGGACCGTGGGGACGAGCAGTACTTC
D: -; V: TRBV9; size: few; J: TRBJ2-4; CDR3: CASSVDRGADIQYF; DNA: TGTGCCAGCAGCGTAGATCGCGGGGCGGACATTCAGTACTTC
D: -; V: TRBV10-2; size: -; J: TRBJ1-2; CDR3: CASTDTRVNYGYTF; DNA: TGCGCCAGCACCGATACGAGGGTGAACTATGGCTACACCTTC
D: -; V: TRBV24-1; size: -; J: TRBJ2-3; CDR3: CATSATDTQYF; DNA: TGTGCCACCAGTGCGACAGATACGCAGTATTTT
D: -; V: TRBV7-9; size: few; J: TRBJ2-1; CDR3: CASSPGSGYEQFF; DNA: TGTGCCAGCAGCCCAGGTTCGGGGTATGAGCAGTTCTTC
D: -; V: TRBV20-1; size: -; J: TRBJ1-2; CDR3: CSASYKTDINYGYTF; DNA: TGCAGTGCTAGCTATAAGACAGATATCAACTATGGCTACACCTTC
D: -; V: TRBV6-5; size: -; J: TRBJ2-7; CDR3: CASRRQTGPYEQYF; DNA: TGTGCCAGCCGCCGACAGACCGGCCCCTACGAGCAGTACTTC
D: TRBD2; V: TRBV5-1; size: -; J: TRBJ2-1; CDR3: CASSLELAGTSLNEQFF; DNA: TGCGCCAGCAGCTTGGAACTAGCGGGGACCTCTCTCAATGAGCAGTTCTTC
D: TRBD2; V: TRBV6-2/TRBV6-3; size: few; J: TRBJ2-7; CDR3: CASSYPATSGYEQYF; DNA: TGTGCCAGCAGTTATCCCGCGACTAGCGGCTACGAGCAGTACTTC
D: -; V: TRBV29-1; size: few; J: TRBJ1-2; CDR3: CSSSGGAQGYTF; DNA: TGCAGCTCTTCCGGGGGGGCGCAGGGCTACACCTTC
D: TRBD2; V: TRBV27; size: few; J: TRBJ2-1; CDR3: CASSSGTRTNNEQFF; DNA: TGTGCCAGCAGTTCCGGGACTAGAACCAACAATGAGCAGTTCTTC
D: -; V: TRBV3-1; size: few; J: TRBJ1-2; CDR3: CASSQGAGPYGYTF; DNA: TGTGCCAGCAGCCAAGGGGCAGGTCCCTATGGCTACACCTTC
D: -; V: TRBV11-2; size: few; J: TRBJ1-1; CDR3: CASSKRGRETNTEAFF; DNA: TGTGCCAGCAGTAAACGGGGCAGGGAGACGAACACTGAAGCTTTCTTT
D: -; V: TRBV29-1; size: -; J: TRBJ2-7; CDR3: CSVGTSYSYEQYF; DNA: TGCAGCGTTGGGACAAGTTACTCCTACGAGCAGTACTTC
D: -; V: TRBV29-1; size: -; J: TRBJ1-1; CDR3: CSVGDMEHTEAFF; DNA: TGCAGCGTTGGGGACATGGAACACACTGAAGCTTTCTTT
D: TRBD2; V: TRBV13; size: -; J: TRBJ2-1; CDR3: CASSTFSGPYNEQFF; DNA: TGTGCCAGCAGCACGTTTAGCGGGCCCTACAATGAGCAGTTCTTC
D: TRBD1; V: TRBV7-9; size: -; J: TRBJ1-3; CDR3: CASSLDGRGWTGNTIYF; DNA: TGTGCCAGCAGCTTAGACGGCAGGGGGTGGACTGGAAACACCATATATTTT
D: TRBD1; V: TRBV6-2/TRBV6-3; size: -; J: TRBJ2-2; CDR3: CASTDRAGNTGELFF; DNA: TGTGCCAGCACCGACAGGGCAGGGAACACCGGGGAGCTGTTTTTT
D: -; V: TRBV3-1; size: few; J: TRBJ1-2; CDR3: CASGGIRGYGYTF; DNA: TGTGCCAGCGGCGGCATCAGGGGCTATGGCTACACCTTC
D: TRBD2; V: TRBV7-9; size: -; J: TRBJ2-5; CDR3: CASMHPGPPAGGAHPETQYF; DNA: TGTGCCAGCATGCACCCGGGACCTCCGGCGGGGGGGGCCCACCCAGAGACCCAGTACTTC
D: TRBD1; V: TRBV20-1; size: few; J: TRBJ2-5; CDR3: CSAPSGGNSETQYF; DNA: TGCAGTGCCCCTTCAGGGGGAAACTCCGAGACCCAGTACTTC
D: -; V: TRBV29-1; size: -; J: TRBJ1-1; CDR3: CSVGGSEAFF; DNA: TGCAGCGTTGGGGGGTCTGAAGCTTTCTTT
D: -; V: TRBV3-1; size: -; J: TRBJ2-3; CDR3: CASSFQGVDTQYF; DNA: TGTGCCAGCAGCTTTCAGGGAGTAGATACGCAGTATTTT
D: TRBD2; V: TRBV4-1; size: few; J: TRBJ2-7; CDR3: CASRLGLAEFDEQYF; DNA: TGCGCCAGCAGATTGGGACTAGCAGAATTCGACGAGCAGTACTTC
D: TRBD2; V: TRBV24-1; size: -; J: TRBJ2-1; CDR3: CATSDLGGLADNEQFF; DNA: TGTGCCACCAGTGATTTGGGGGGACTAGCGGACAATGAGCAGTTCTTC
D: TRBD1; V: TRBV29-1; size: few; J: TRBJ1-5; CDR3: CSVGQGTNQPQHF; DNA: TGCAGCGTTGGACAGGGAACCAATCAGCCCCAGCATTTT
D: TRBD1; V: TRBV29-1; size: -; J: TRBJ2-2; CDR3: CSVKLDRQNTGELFF; DNA: TGCAGCGTTAAATTGGACAGGCAAAACACCGGGGAGCTGTTTTTT
D: TRBD1; V: TRBV5-1; size: few; J: TRBJ1-1; CDR3: CASSTRQGSSEAFF; DNA: TGCGCCAGCAGCACCCGACAGGGAAGCTCTGAAGCTTTCTTT
D: -; V: TRBV4-3; size: -; J: TRBJ2-5; CDR3: CASSQDLDLEWGAAMNF; DNA: TGCGCCAGCAGCCAAGATCTTGATCTGGAGTGGGGGGCGGCAATGAACTTC